The TCR beta chain under discussion was sequenced for a study of CD8+ T cells in alopecia areata (dated by TCRdb to between 2018 and 2020). Notes on the research overall: The treated patients, all with moderate-to-severe alopecia areata, were enrolled in an open-label pilot trial of oral tofacitinib given at 5 to 10 mg twice daily. immunoSEQ multiplex PCR using 35 Vbeta forward primers and 13 Jbeta reverse primers was used to amplify TCRbeta CDR3 regions. RNA was obtained with the PAXgene miRNA kit for fixed scalp, the miRNeasy kit for PBMCs, and the RNeasy kit for mouse skin. Patients stayed on tofacitinib for 6 to 18 months and then had 6 months of follow-up off drug so that delayed response and recurrence could be assessed. Patients on tofacitinib were biopsied at baseline and after 4 and 24 weeks of treatment, and several of the patients also had a later scalp biopsy. In treated patients, disease severity was measured using the SALT score, which gives the percentage of scalp surface area affected. High-throughput TCRbeta sequencing was used to examine T cell clonal expansion in alopecia areata in both the C3H/HeJ mouse model and human patients. Scalp clonality was compared among normal scalp (n=4), patchy alopecia areata scalp (n=8), and alopecia totalis/universalis scalp (n=8). In humans, TCRbeta sequencing was performed on scalp tissue and on sorted CD4+ and CD8+ peripheral blood T cells from healthy controls and from patients with patchy or totalis/universalis alopecia areata.

Overall study outcomes, separate from this receptor: Shared TCR sequences between patients were less evident than in mice, which may be partly attributable to HLA diversity in the patient population. Because the treated cohort was small and had just a single nonresponder, larger studies are needed to establish links between baseline CD8+ expansion and response. Compared with normal scalp, lesional scalp had higher clonality and more expanded CD8+ clones, particularly in alopecia totalis/universalis, a pattern that suggests antigenic drive. Resident alphabeta T cells in normal human skin are also sequenced, complicating scalp TCR repertoire analysis, unlike mouse skin dominated by gammadelta T cells. Scalp clonality and the number of expanded CD8+ clones among the top 100 scalp clones were significantly decreased by tofacitinib. During tofacitinib treatment, many expanded lesional clones stuck around in both scalp and blood, and this persistence may partly explain why relapse happens after treatment is stopped.

The intended sense of this specimen's time point label: about 25 weeks on oral tofacitinib. Interpreted using the paper, the treatment or condition label stands for: oral pan-JAK inhibitor, 5-10 mg twice daily. Lesional scalp punch biopsies and peripheral blood were collected from alopecia areata patients. After PBMCs were isolated by density centrifugation and stained for CD3, CD4 and CD8, a FACSAria was used to sort CD4+ and CD8+ T cells. Notes on this clone: Its antigen is not yet known. No base-level quality is on record; no much larger clone is a single base apart.

Receptors were amplified or captured by the immunoSEQ multiplex PCR assay. To provide template for TCR sequencing, every sample had RNA extracted and reverse transcribed into cDNA. First-strand cDNA was synthesized using SuperScript III with a 2:1 mix of oligo-dT and random hexamers. A synthetic immune receptor repertoire was used to assess amplification bias, and residual bias was removed computationally. The source study handled its data this way. Raw reads were preprocessed for error removal, and CDR3 was defined according to IMGT conventions as running from the conserved cysteine to phenylalanine. Clonality was computed by normalizing Shannon entropy by log2 of the number of productive unique TCRs and subtracting the result from 1. Scalp TCRbeta sequences were cross-referenced with sorted blood CD4 and CD8 repertoires so that the CD4 or CD8 identity of scalp clones could be inferred. The table comes from immuneACCESS by way of TCRdb, which keeps in-frame sequences with V and J called. Part of the clones is missing from these tables; in studies checked, under half for an unresolved V gene and the rest for unknown reasons. V, J and clone size are those of that table, while D and trimming were read from the DNA. Within this sample are 110,000 or so clones, with less than 60% of them counted one time only. The ten top clones hold more than 3% of the sample.

The origin of this receptor is a human donor with alopecia areata. This sample comprised CD4+ T cells sorted from blood, obtained at week 24, from a patient treated with tofacitinib.

This receptor has the CDR3 CSPFVLGSETQYF. The DNA is as follows: TGCAGCCCATTTGTCTTGGGGTCAGAGACCCAGTACTTC. The V gene is TRBV29-1 and the J gene is TRBJ2-5; the D gene identity is not certain. CDR1 SQVTM and CDR2 ANQGSEA are derived from the germline V gene. Trimming costs V 8 bases and J 4 bases, and their ends lie 17 bases apart. Including cysteine and phenylalanine, the CDR3 has 13 amino acids. CDR3 DNA is the only sequence kept; it has 39 bases, read in frame from the first base.